One and the same sample provided the 4 T cell receptor beta chains below, sequenced in a study of blood T cell repertoires in COVID-19. Assay: immunoSEQ multiplex PCR; the TCRdb copy retains only in-frame clones and omits some. In the table there are roughly 300,000 clones, roughly nine tenths of which are singletons. Sequencing input: peripheral blood. The receptors here all came from a man between 18 and 29 years old who had recovered from COVID-19.

The chain combines TRBV9 with TRBJ1-1; 7 bases match TRBD1. The CDR3 extends over 17 amino acids. After removal of 0 bases from V and 0 bases from J, the junction contained 8 bases not matched to a gene. Per germline, CDR1 SGDLS and CDR2 YYNGEE. CDR3 bases: TGTGCCAGCAGCGTAGGAGCTGGGACAGCTTTGAACACTGAAGCTTTCTTT. This codes for CASSVGAGTALNTEAFF.

V is TRBV2 and J is TRBJ2-1, with 10 bases that match TRBD1. V shed 4 bases and J 6 bases; nucleotides not matched to a gene: 6. Germline CDR1 and CDR2: SNHLY and FYNNEI. The CDR3 contains 15 residues. The CDR3: CASSVRDRGFNEQFF. The CDR3 nucleotides read TGTGCCAGCAGTGTCCGGGACAGGGGATTCAATGAGCAGTTCTTC.

For the CDR3, the DNA is TGTGCCAGCAGCTTTCCCGGGACAACTGGCTACACCTTC. This translates into CASSFPGTTGYTF. This chain connects TRBV5-6 to TRBJ1-2; a weak D match, TRBD1 (6 bases). Germline CDR1 is SGHDT and CDR2 is YYEEEE. V was clipped by 2 bases and J by 7 bases, with 12 bases between them. This CDR3 is 13 amino acids long.

The chain couples TRBV13 to TRBJ1-1; D is ambiguous. CDR3 length equals 13 residues. V lost 1 base and J lost 1, with 4 bases in between. Germline CDR1 is PRHDT and CDR2 is FYEKMQ (reference sequence). CDR3 nucleotide sequence: TGTGCCAGCAGCTTAGAGAGGAACACTGAAGCTTTCTTT. Translated, it gives CASSLERNTEAFF. Supplemented by reference TRBV13 and TRBJ1-1, the full variable domain reads AAGVIQSPRHLIKEKRETATLKCYPIPRHDTVYWYQQGPGQDPQFLISFYEKMQSDKGSIPDRFSAQQFSDYHSELNMSSLELGDSALYFCASSLERNTEAFFGQGTRLTVV.